A single sample is the source of the 4 T cell receptor beta chains below, sequenced in a study of blood T cell repertoires in COVID-19. Method: immunoSEQ multiplex PCR; TCRdb's copy keeps in-frame clones and lacks some. The sample contains approximately 190,000 clones, less than 90% of which appear only once. The source material was PBMCs or T cells enriched from blood (not recorded which). The source is a woman under 40 who had been exposed to COVID-19.

The chain combines TRBV14 with TRBJ2-3, with TRBD1 as a possible D gene (5 bases). CDR1 is SGHDN and CDR2 is FVKESK in the germline V gene. The CDR3 consists of 14 residues. V lost 3 bases and J 4 bases, leaving 11 bases between the germline ends. DNA of the CDR3: TGTGCCAGCAGCCAGGAGACAGTCCCAGATACGCAGTATTTT. Translating it yields CASSQETVPDTQYF.

The J gene is TRBJ1-4, the V gene TRBV3-1 (or the pseudogene TRBV3-2); 8 bases map to TRBD1. This CDR3 has 16 amino acids. The germline V gene has CDR1 LGHDT and CDR2 YNNKEL (reference sequence). V gave up 0 bases and J gave up 10 bases; unmatched junction bases: 10. CDR3 in DNA: TGTGCCAGCAGCCAAGATTTTAAATCGGGGACAGGAAAACTGTTTTTT. Its protein product is CASSQDFKSGTGKLFF.

The V call is TRBV9, the J call TRBJ1-2; no firm D call. CDR1 and CDR2 from the germline V gene are SGDLS and YYNGEE. V dropped 4 bases and J dropped 2 bases, with 9 bases sitting between them. The CDR3 length is 13 residues. In DNA form, the CDR3 reads TGTGCCAGCAGCCCCCAGGCAAACTATGGCTACACCTTC. It encodes CASSPQANYGYTF.

V and J are TRBV27 and TRBJ2-7, with D perhaps matching TRBD1 (5 bases). Trimming shortened V by 6 bases and J by 1 base, and 10 bases separated the two germline ends. CDR1 MNHEY and CDR2 SMNVEV come from the germline V gene (reference sequence). This CDR3 has 13 amino acids. The CDR3 here is CASRKTASYEQYF. CDR3 DNA: TGTGCCAGCAGAAAGACAGCTTCCTACGAGCAGTACTTC.